A single sample gave rise to the 9 T cell receptor beta chains below, sequenced in a study of cytomegalovirus exposure and HLA in healthy donors (dated by TCRdb to about 2017). Receptors were amplified or captured by the immunoSEQ multiplex PCR assay. A mixture of 60 forward primers for TCR Vbeta segments and 13 reverse primers for TCR Jbeta segments was used in the multiplex PCR. TCRdb holds this immuneACCESS table with in-frame rearrangements only. Some clones are missing; in checked studies, unresolved V genes explain under half, and the rest has no known cause. In all, the sample holds about 96,000 clones, and approximately 75% of those were seen once. The ten top clones hold 13% to 15% of the sample. The sequenced sample consisted of PBMCs. These receptors all stem from a woman in her seventies in good health and CMV-seropositive.

V is TRBV30 and J is TRBJ1-6; TRBD1 might be the D (6 bases). Germline CDR1 GTSNPN, CDR2 SVGIG (reference sequence). The CDR3 loop spans 13 amino acids. V was clipped by 5 bases and J by 7 bases, with 12 bases between them. The CDR3: CAWSTGYNSPLHF. CDR3 nucleotide sequence: TGTGCCTGGTCCACAGGGTACAATTCACCCCTCCACTTT. Full variable domain (remainder filled in from reference TRBV30 and TRBJ1-6): SQTIHQWPATLVQPVGSPLSLECTVEGTSNPNLYWYRQAAGRGLQLLFYSVGIGQISSEVPQNLSASRPQDRQFILSSKKLLLSDSGFYLCAWSTGYNSPLHFGNGTRLTVT.

This clone was seen a single time. This chain joins TRBV9 and TRBJ2-1; 10 nucleotides agree with TRBD2. The CDR3 spans 15 residues. Germline V lookup: CDR1 SGDLS, CDR2 YYNGEE. V lost 1 base and J lost 10; bases outside the gene matches: 8. CDR3 bases: TGTGCCAGCAGCGTATTAACTAGCGGGGAAGGGGAGCAGTTCTTC. Its protein product is CASSVLTSGEGEQFF.

V usage is TRBV30 and J usage is TRBJ2-1; 7 bases are shared with TRBD1. Per germline, CDR1 GTSNPN and CDR2 SVGIG (reference sequence). The J segment lost 4 bases and the V segment lost 4 bases, leaving 1 base of the junction unmatched. This CDR3 has 12 amino acids. The CDR3 nucleotides are TGTGCCTGGACAGGGGGATACAATGAGCAGTTCTTC. It translates to CAWTGGYNEQFF.

The V gene is TRBV5-6, the J gene TRBJ1-2; D might be TRBD1 (5 bases). The CDR3 is 14 amino acids. Germline values: CDR1 SGHDT, CDR2 YYEEEE. V dropped 0 bases and J dropped 6 bases, with 12 bases sitting between them. CDR3 region: CASSLVAGQDGYTF. CDR3 in DNA: TGTGCCAGCAGCTTGGTGGCAGGGCAGGATGGCTACACCTTC.

The chain links TRBV28 to TRBJ1-6; tentative D call: TRBD1 (5 bases). The CDR3 has 17 amino acids. The germline gives CDR1 MDHEN, CDR2 SYDVKM. V was cut by 6 bases and J by 0 bases, with 15 bases left in between. The CDR3 DNA is TGTGCCAGCAGAGGGCGGGACCTCAGCTCCTATAATTCACCCCTCCACTTT. Encoded protein: CASRGRDLSSYNSPLHF.

Points on this clone: An end of the junction differs from the germline gene, which may be a read error. V is TRBV7-7 and J is TRBJ2-7; 9 positions agree with TRBD1. Germline assignment: CDR1 SSHAT and CDR2 FNYEAQ (reference sequence). CDR3 length: 15 amino acids. CDR3 sequence: CASSPTGGAGNEQYF. CDR3 in DNA: TGTGCTAGCAGCCCTACAGGGGGCGCGGGAAACGAGCAGTACTTC.

This clone was counted a few times. This chain joins TRBV9 and TRBJ2-3; 8 nucleotides match TRBD2. CDR1 is SGDLS, CDR2 YYNGEE, per germline. This CDR3 has 17 amino acids. The J segment lost 2 bases and the V segment lost 4 bases, leaving 12 bases of the junction unmatched. The CDR3 DNA reads TGTGCCAGCAGCCCTCGTGGAGCGGGGGCTTCCACAGATACGCAGTATTTT. This gives the protein CASSPRGAGASTDTQYF.

The chain combines TRBV15 with TRBJ1-6; 8 bases map to TRBD1. V gave up 3 bases and J gave up 5 bases; unmatched junction bases: 15. Germline-derived CDR1 and CDR2 are LNHNV and YYDKDF (reference sequence). The CDR3 loop spans 19 amino acids. CDR3 DNA sequence: TGTGCCACCAGCAGCCAGACGGTTCGGGACAGGTCCCATAATTCACCCCTCCACTTT. It yields the protein CATSSQTVRDRSHNSPLHF.

This clone showed up just once. The V call is TRBV29-1, the J call TRBJ2-3, with TRBD2 matching over 12 bases. Trimming cost V 6 bases and J 3 bases; bases outside gene matches: 10. Germline CDR1 and CDR2: SQVTM and ANQGSEA. The CDR3 sequence is 16 residues long. The CDR3 DNA reads as TGCAGCGTAACAAATCGCCTAGCGGGGGGGACAGATACGCAGTATTTT. Translating it yields CSVTNRLAGGTDTQYF.